A single sample gave rise to the 16 T cell receptor beta chains below, sequenced in a study of T-cell memory formation after mild COVID-19. TCRdb called the 5' RACE reads again in MiXCR, with one record for every CDR3 protein. This repertoire shows under 110,000 distinct CDR3 sequences, 12% found once; its top ten account for more than 25%. Specimen: PBMCs or a T cell subset sorted from them (not recorded which). All receptors come from an adult woman who had mild COVID-19 (a few samples of this study predate the infection). Cell type and time point are not known.

The table lists this clonotype with a few counts. The chain uses TRBV29-1 and TRBJ2-7; D unclear. Trimming pared 2 bases from V and 2 bases from J, leaving 10 bases between. The germline V gene has CDR1 SQVTM and CDR2 ANQGSEA. The CDR3 is made up of 13 amino acids. CDR3 region: CSVETAATYEQYF. The CDR3 DNA reads as TGCAGCGTTGAAACGGCAGCCACCTACGAGCAGTACTTC.

In its sample, this clonotype was seen many times. The J gene is TRBJ2-3, the V gene TRBV6-5, with a weak D call TRBD2 (6 bases). V was trimmed by 0 bases and J by 5 bases, leaving 9 bases between them. Germline V CDR1 and CDR2: MNHEY, SVGAGI. This CDR3 region has 14 residues. The CDR3 spells CASSYSSGGDTQYF. Here the CDR3 DNA reads TGTGCCAGCAGTTACTCGTCCGGGGGAGATACGCAGTATTTT.

This clonotype was seen ten or more times. The chain combines TRBV5-1 with TRBJ2-1, with 8 nucleotides matching TRBD1. Losses at the gene ends were 3 bases for V and 7 bases for J; bases not matched to a gene: 12. CDR3 size: 16 residues. CDR1 is SGHRS and CDR2 is YFSETQ in the germline V gene. CDR3: CASSSWTGHSENEQFF. For the CDR3, the DNA is TGCGCCAGCAGCTCCTGGACAGGGCATTCTGAAAATGAGCAGTTCTTC. The full variable domain, its missing parts supplied by reference TRBV5-1 and TRBJ2-1, is KAGVTQTPRYLIKTRGQQVTLSCSPISGHRSVSWYQQTPGQGLQFLFEYFSETQRNKGNFPGRFSGRQFSNSRSEMNVSTLELGDSALYLCASSSWTGHSENEQFFGPGTRLTVL.

This clonotype was picked up many times. The chain is built from TRBV4-1 and TRBJ2-5; D uncertain. From germline, CDR1 is MGHRA and CDR2 YSYEKL. V was trimmed by 2 bases and J by 1 base, leaving 8 bases between them. This CDR3 comprises 14 residues. This chain's CDR3 is CASSQKDFQETQYF. In DNA form, the CDR3 reads TGCGCCAGCAGCCAAAAAGACTTCCAAGAGACCCAGTACTTC.

This clonotype came up a few times. V gene TRBV4-1 combines with J gene TRBJ1-2; D perhaps matches TRBD1 (6 bases). This CDR3 region has 13 residues. V was pared by 6 bases and J by 8 bases, with 16 bases between. Per germline, CDR1 MGHRA and CDR2 YSYEKL. This chain's CDR3 is CASRSGQLNGYTF. The CDR3 nucleotides read TGCGCCAGCAGATCCGGACAGTTAAACGGCTACACCTTC.

This clonotype turned up a few times. The chain links TRBV11-1 to TRBJ2-7; either TRBD1 or TRBD2 may supply D (5 bases each). The germline V and J ends were trimmed by 5 bases and 6 bases, with 14 bases remaining between them. Germline CDR1 SGHAT, CDR2 FQDESV (reference sequence). The CDR3 runs 13 residues. Written as DNA, the CDR3 is TGTGCCAGCAGCCCGGGACCGTCCCGCGAGCAGTACTTC. Amino acids: CASSPGPSREQYF.

This chain connects TRBV20-1 to TRBJ1-1; D is undetermined. Germline V lookup: CDR1 DFQATT, CDR2 SNEGSKA (reference sequence). V gave up 0 bases and J gave up 1 base, with 15 bases separating them. The CDR3 sequence is 16 residues long. The CDR3 DNA reads TGCAGTGCTAGAGATCATGCCAGAGGGAGGAACACTGAAGCTTTCTTT. Translating it yields CSARDHARGRNTEAFF.

This clonotype has just a few counts. The DNA of the CDR3 is TGCAGTGCTAGAGCCCGAGACAGGGGTGTCACTGAAGCTTTCTTT. This codes for CSARARDRGVTEAFF. J is TRBJ1-1 and V is TRBV20-1; TRBD1 matches 8 bases. The trim removed 1 base at V and 4 bases at J, leaving 8 bases unmatched. The CDR3 totals 15 residues. From germline, CDR1 is DFQATT and CDR2 SNEGSKA (reference sequence).

The chain is built from TRBV20-1 and TRBJ2-5; TRBD2 matches at 7 bases. CDR1 is DFQATT and CDR2 is SNEGSKA in the germline V gene (reference sequence). The CDR3 loop spans 12 amino acids. Germline trimming cut 6 bases from V and 5 bases from J; bases unmatched to any gene: 6. In DNA, the CDR3 is TGCAGTGCCCGATGGGAGGGGGAGACCCAGTACTTC. Translating gives CSARWEGETQYF.

This clonotype came up a few times. The J gene is TRBJ2-1, the V gene TRBV4-1, with a tentative D call TRBD1 (6 bases). From germline, CDR1 is MGHRA and CDR2 YSYEKL. This CDR3 has 13 residues. V was pared by 8 bases and J by 3 bases, with 11 bases between. CDR3 coding DNA: TGCGCCAGCCAGGGGCCGGTCTACAATGAGCAGTTCTTC. The encoded protein is CASQGPVYNEQFF.

The chain links TRBV23-1 to TRBJ2-3, with 9 nucleotides matching TRBD2. TRBV23-1 is flagged as an ORF with uncertain function. The CDR3 sequence is 15 residues long. V lost 7 bases to trimming and J lost 2 bases; unmatched junction nucleotides: 7. CDR3 coding DNA: TGCGCCAGCAAATTAGCGGGGGCTGTCACAGATACGCAGTATTTT. Protein: CASKLAGAVTDTQYF.

This clonotype came up a few times. The chain is built from TRBV7-7 and TRBJ2-1, with D hard to call. V was trimmed by 4 bases and J by 7 bases, leaving 11 bases between them. CDR1 and CDR2 from the germline V gene are SSHAT and FNYEAQ (reference sequence). The CDR3 covers 13 residues. For the CDR3, the DNA is TGTGCCAGCAGCTCCACGCCAGCGAATGAGCAGTTCTTC. It is translated as CASSSTPANEQFF.

This clonotype was counted a few times. The V and J genes are TRBV27 and TRBJ2-1, with 7 bases that match TRBD1. Losses at the gene ends were 6 bases for V and 8 bases for J; bases not matched to a gene: 4. This CDR3 region has 12 residues. Germline CDR1 is MNHEY and CDR2 is SMNVEV (reference sequence). The CDR3 region is CASRTGEYEQFF. The CDR3 DNA follows: TGTGCCAGCAGAACAGGGGAGTATGAGCAGTTCTTC.

The chain recombines TRBV7-9 with TRBJ2-3; TRBD1 agrees at 12 bases. Germline V gene data show CDR1 as SEHNR and CDR2 as FQNEAQ (reference sequence). This CDR3 is built from 16 residues. The V segment lost 7 bases and the J segment 5 bases; nucleotides outside the gene matches: 10. CDR3 sequence (DNA): TGTGCCAGCACCCTCCGGGACAGGGGGCGGGGAGATACGCAGTATTTT. Its translation: CASTLRDRGRGDTQYF.

This clonotype has a handful of counts. The J gene is TRBJ2-1, the V gene TRBV9; D not certain. V shed 3 bases and J shed 5 bases, with 12 bases lying between them. There are 14 residues in the CDR3. Germline assignment: CDR1 SGDLS and CDR2 YYNGEE. This CDR3 is CASSEVPGHNEQFF. In DNA form, the CDR3 reads TGTGCCAGCAGCGAAGTCCCCGGGCACAATGAGCAGTTCTTC.

This clonotype was counted only a few times. The chain uses TRBV9 and TRBJ2-7; the match to TRBD1 covers 8 bases. CDR3 length equals 15 residues. Germline V gene sequence: CDR1 SGDLS, CDR2 YYNGEE. Trimming cost V 4 bases and J 3 bases; bases outside gene matches: 9. CDR3 in DNA: TGTGCCAGCAGCCAGACGCCGGGACAGGTCTACGAGCAGTACTTC. This translates into CASSQTPGQVYEQYF.